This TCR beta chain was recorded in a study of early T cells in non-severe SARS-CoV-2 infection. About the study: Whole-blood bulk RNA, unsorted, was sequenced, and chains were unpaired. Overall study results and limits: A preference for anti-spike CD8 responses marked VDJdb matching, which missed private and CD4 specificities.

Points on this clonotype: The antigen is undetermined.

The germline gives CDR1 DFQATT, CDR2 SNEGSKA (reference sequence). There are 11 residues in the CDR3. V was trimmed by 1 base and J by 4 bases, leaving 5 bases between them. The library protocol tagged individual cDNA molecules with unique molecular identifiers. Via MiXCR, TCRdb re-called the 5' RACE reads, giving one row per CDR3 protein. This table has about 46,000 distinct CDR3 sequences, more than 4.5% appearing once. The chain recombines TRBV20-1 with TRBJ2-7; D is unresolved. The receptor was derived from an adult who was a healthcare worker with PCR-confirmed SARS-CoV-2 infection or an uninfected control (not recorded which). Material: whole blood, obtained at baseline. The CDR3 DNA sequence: TGCAGTGCTAGAGGGCCATACGAGCAGTACTTC. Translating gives CSARGPYEQYF.